This TCR beta chain appears in the sequencing data of a study of vaccination and CD4 T cells after COVID-19. Background on the study: For post-vaccine samples, collection took place a median approximately 72 days after dose two, ranging from 14 to 241. Researchers treated cells with overlapping spike peptides taken from SARS-CoV-2, HCoV-NL63, HCoV-OC43 and HCoV-229E.

With the Oncomine TCR Beta short-read assay, DNA from cultured CD4+ T cells was sequenced. Someone extracted genomic DNA from cultured CD4+ T cells. TCRdb ran MiXCR on the PCR reads and lists one entry per CDR3 protein. Among 25,000 to 30,000 distinct CDR3 sequences listed, around two fifths were seen once. As concerns this clonotype: Its matching antigen is unknown.

Time point noted: late sampling 161 to 241 days after vaccination in a few convalescent patients. Noted treatment: roughly 10-day PBMC culture with coronavirus spike peptide pools or control peptides (ViraFEST assay). General study points: Convalescent patients gained a median 86.3% of their reactive clones only post-vaccination.

Germline assignment: CDR1 MNHEY and CDR2 SVGEGT. Trimming at V came to 5 bases and at J to 0 bases, leaving 8 bases not matched to a gene. The CDR3 spans 18 residues. J is TRBJ2-1 and V is TRBV6-2 or TRBV6-3; 12 bases match TRBD2. Sequences were derived from CD4+ T cells from blood, cultured in vitro, sampled about 7 months after SARS-CoV-2 vaccination. This receptor was taken from a human donor who had recovered from COVID-19. CDR3 loop: CASSKWTSGMISYNEQFF. CDR3 nucleotide sequence: TGTGCCAGCAGTAAATGGACTAGCGGGATGATCTCCTACAATGAGCAGTTCTTC.